These 30 T cell receptor beta chains were sequenced from one sample in a study of T cells after yellow fever vaccination. Via MiXCR, TCRdb re-called the 5' RACE reads, giving one row per CDR3 protein. The table includes 300,000 or so distinct CDR3 sequences, around 6.8% detected once. Material: PBMCs, obtained roughly 46 days after the first yellow fever vaccination. These TCRs come from a man younger than 35 who received the YFV17D yellow fever vaccine.

This clonotype was recorded a few times. The chain links TRBV29-1 to TRBJ1-2, with 8 bases that match TRBD1. V dropped 7 bases and J dropped 0; count of bases not matched to a gene: 4. Per the germline V gene, CDR1 is SQVTM and CDR2 is ANQGSEA. CDR3 size: 13 residues. CDR3 coding DNA: TGCAGCGGCGGACAGGGAACTAACTATGGCTACACCTTC. Protein: CSGGQGTNYGYTF.

The chain employs TRBV27 and TRBJ2-5, with a possible D match to TRBD1 (6 bases). Trimming pared 11 bases from V and 5 bases from J, leaving 18 bases between. The CDR3 runs to 13 residues. Germline V gene sequence: CDR1 MNHEY, CDR2 SMNVEV (reference sequence). In nucleotides, the CDR3 is TGTGCCTCGAGGGGGTTCAACGCCGAGACCCAGTACTTC. As protein: CASRGFNAETQYF.

The chain is built from TRBV11-2 and TRBJ1-3; no reliable D call. The germline V gene has CDR1 SGHAT and CDR2 FQNNGV. CDR3 length equals 12 residues. Trimming stripped 4 bases from V and 3 bases from J, with 4 bases between. CDR3: CASSSYGNTIYF. In nucleotides, the CDR3 is TGTGCCAGCAGCTCATATGGAAACACCATATATTTT. Full variable domain (rest looked up from reference TRBV11-2 and TRBJ1-3): EAGVAQSPRYKIIEKRQSVAFWCNPISGHATLYWYQQILGQGPKLLIQFQNNGVVDDSQLPKDRFSAERLKGVDSTLKIQPAKLEDSAVYLCASSSYGNTIYFGEGSWLTVV.

This clonotype has a count of ten or more. The genes are TRBV27 and TRBJ1-1; 7 nucleotides line up with TRBD1. The CDR3 spans 13 residues. J gave up 5 bases and V 2 bases, and 2 bases lay outside the gene matches. Germline CDR1 and CDR2: MNHEY and SMNVEV (reference sequence). CDR3 sequence reads: CASSLGTVTEAFF. The CDR3 DNA sequence: TGTGCCAGCAGTTTAGGGACAGTTACTGAAGCTTTCTTT.

The genes are TRBV5-4 and TRBJ2-1, with 10 nucleotides matching TRBD2. CDR3 size: 19 residues. Trimming cost V 2 bases and J 0 bases; bases outside gene matches: 11. The V gene's germline CDR1 is SGHNT and CDR2 YYREEE (reference sequence). CDR3 loop: CASSFRASGGPYSYNEQFF. The CDR3 region has the DNA TGTGCCAGCAGCTTTCGTGCTAGCGGGGGCCCTTACTCCTACAATGAGCAGTTCTTC.

The chain links TRBV6-1 to TRBJ2-3, with 9 bases fitting TRBD1. With V trimmed by 6 bases and J by 0 bases, 10 bases remained unmatched. The CDR3 covers 17 residues. Germline CDR1 reads MNHNS; CDR2 reads SASEGT. CDR3 nucleotide sequence: TGTGCCAGCAGCTCCCGGGACAGGGCGATCAGCACAGATACGCAGTATTTT. Encoded protein: CASSSRDRAISTDTQYF.

This clonotype occurred a few times. The chain carries TRBV5-5 and TRBJ1-1; maybe TRBD1 (6 bases). The CDR3 length is 13 residues. CDR1 is SGHKS and CDR2 is YYEKEE in the germline V gene (reference sequence). V lost 0 bases and J 4 bases, leaving 7 bases between the germline ends. CDR3 in DNA: TGTGCCAGCAGCTTGGGGGGGGCCACTGAAGCTTTCTTT. Translation: CASSLGGATEAFF.

The V call is TRBV11-2, the J call TRBJ2-7, with D unclear. Looked up from germline, CDR1 is SGHAT and CDR2 is FQNNGV. The CDR3 contains 12 residues. Trimming removed 4 bases at V and 6 bases at J, with 10 bases between. The DNA of the CDR3 is TGTGCCAGCAGCTCGATGGACGTCGAGCAGTACTTC. Translating gives CASSSMDVEQYF.

The rearrangement joins TRBV19 to TRBJ2-3; 9 bases agree with TRBD1. Germline CDR1 LNHDA, CDR2 SQIVND (reference sequence). This CDR3 comprises 18 residues. The J segment lost 3 bases and the V segment lost 5 bases, leaving 15 bases of the junction unmatched. CDR3 loop: CASSRQESTGGSTDTQYF. The CDR3 nucleotides read TGTGCCAGTAGTCGTCAAGAATCGACAGGGGGTAGTACAGATACGCAGTATTTT.

This clonotype showed up just a few times. The chain has TRBV7-2 and TRBJ2-7, with unresolved D. The germline V and J ends were trimmed by 5 bases and 0 bases, with 17 bases remaining between them. Germline-derived CDR1 and CDR2 are SGHTA and FQGNSA. The CDR3 contains 16 residues. The CDR3 region has the DNA TGTGCCAGCAGCCCCTCGGGTGAGCGAAGCTCCTACGAGCAGTACGTC. This translates into CASSPSGERSSYEQYV.

This clonotype has more than one count but fewer than ten. J is TRBJ2-6 and V is TRBV6-1; TRBD1 agrees at 8 bases. V lost 7 bases and J lost 2; bases outside the gene matches: 1. This CDR3 contains 14 residues. Per the germline V gene, CDR1 is MNHNS and CDR2 is SASEGT. The CDR3 loop is CASTRGPGANVLTF. The CDR3 DNA reads TGTGCCAGCACCAGGGGGCCTGGGGCCAACGTCCTGACTTTC.

V gene TRBV6-1 combines with J gene TRBJ1-1, with D perhaps TRBD1 (6 bases). The CDR3 contains 15 residues. Trimming pared 3 bases from V and 7 bases from J, leaving 18 bases between. Germline V gives CDR1 MNHNS, CDR2 SASEGT. Here the CDR3 DNA reads TGTGCCAGCAGTGACAGGGGCCCCGGGAGGGATGAAGCTTTCTTT. This sequence encodes CASSDRGPGRDEAFF.

The V and J genes are TRBV28 and TRBJ2-5, with unresolved D. Between the trimmed V and J ends, which lost 10 bases and 2 bases, there was a span of 17 bases. Germline V gene data show CDR1 as MDHEN and CDR2 as SYDVKM. This CDR3 is 14 amino acids long. CDR3 sequence reads: CATQSVGGQETQYF. CDR3 in DNA: TGTGCCACCCAGTCGGTGGGCGGTCAAGAGACCCAGTACTTC.

This clonotype was counted many times. V and J are TRBV6-5 and TRBJ1-2, with D perhaps matching TRBD1 (6 bases). V was cut by 5 bases and J by 7 bases, with 11 bases left in between. The V gene's germline CDR1 is MNHEY and CDR2 SVGAGI. The CDR3 totals 12 residues. The CDR3 bases are TGTGCCAGCAGTACAACAGGGTCTGGCTACACCTTC. Protein sequence: CASSTTGSGYTF.

V gene TRBV6-1 combines with J gene TRBJ1-4, with D possibly matching TRBD1 (5 bases). The CDR3 is made up of 13 amino acids. The V and J ends lost 6 bases and 7 bases respectively, with 12 bases between them. The germline V gene encodes CDR1 MNHNS and CDR2 SASEGT. CDR3 in DNA: TGTGCCAGCAGGCACGGGACGGTTGAAAAACTGTTTTTT. Translated: CASRHGTVEKLFF.

The chain is built from TRBV20-1 and TRBJ2-1, with TRBD2 matching over 11 bases. Germline assignment: CDR1 DFQATT and CDR2 SNEGSKA (reference sequence). V lost 6 bases, J lost 13 bases, and 5 bases stayed unmatched. CDR3 size: 11 residues. CDR3 region: CSAPTSGDQFF. CDR3 nucleotides: TGCAGTGCACCGACTAGCGGGGATCAGTTCTTC.

At least ten counts were recorded for this clonotype. V is TRBV30 and J is TRBJ2-5, with 11 bases lining up with TRBD1. V lost 2 bases and J lost 5; bases outside the gene matches: 10. The CDR3 loop spans 16 amino acids. Germline V gene lookup returns CDR1 GTSNPN and CDR2 SVGIG (reference sequence). The CDR3 sequence is CAWSRTGQGARETQYF. CDR3 DNA sequence: TGTGCCTGGAGTCGGACCGGACAGGGGGCGAGGGAGACCCAGTACTTC.

In its sample, this clonotype was seen a few times. This chain connects TRBV7-6 to TRBJ2-1; D possibly corresponds to TRBD2 (6 bases). The CDR3 spans 15 residues. The V gene lost 4 bases and the J gene lost 7 bases, with 17 bases spanning the gap. Germline CDR1 SGHVS, CDR2 FNYEAQ. The chain's CDR3 is CASSSRDSWRNEQFF. DNA of the CDR3: TGTGCCAGCAGCTCCCGGGACTCTTGGAGGAATGAGCAGTTCTTC.

This clonotype was seen more than once but under ten times. The J gene is TRBJ1-1, the V gene TRBV12-3 or TRBV12-4; D gene unclear. The CDR3 loop spans 14 amino acids. V was trimmed by 2 bases and J by 2 bases, leaving 9 bases between them. The CDR3 reads CASSLSQSNTEAFF. The CDR3 DNA sequence: TGTGCCAGCAGTTTATCACAGAGCAACACTGAAGCTTTCTTT.

The J gene is TRBJ2-2, the V gene TRBV10-3; D not resolved. CDR3 length equals 15 residues. V lost 0 bases and J lost 4, with 9 bases in between. Per germline, CDR1 ENHRY and CDR2 SYGVKD. The CDR3 reads CAISESERFTGELFF. The CDR3 DNA reads TGTGCCATCAGTGAGTCGGAACGGTTCACCGGGGAGCTGTTTTTT.

This clonotype was observed many times. The J gene is TRBJ2-2, the V gene TRBV4-2; maybe TRBD1 (6 bases). The CDR3 is 17 amino acids. Germline CDR1 reads LGHNA; CDR2 reads YNFKEQ. Between the trimmed V and J ends, which lost 0 bases and 2 bases, there was a span of 13 bases. The CDR3 spells CASSQELLGANTGELFF. The CDR3, as DNA: TGTGCCAGCAGCCAAGAATTGTTGGGGGCAAACACCGGGGAGCTGTTTTTT.

This clonotype came up many times. The chain recombines TRBV20-1 with TRBJ2-3; D may match TRBD1 or TRBD2 (6 bases each). The CDR3 sequence is 13 residues long. V gave up 6 bases and J gave up 2 bases, with 12 bases separating them. CDR1 is DFQATT and CDR2 is SNEGSKA in the germline V gene (reference sequence). CDR3 protein: CSAQGGNTDTQYF. The CDR3 DNA sequence: TGCAGTGCACAAGGGGGGAACACAGATACGCAGTATTTT.

This clonotype was found many times. V and J are TRBV6-1 and TRBJ2-3; TRBD1 might be the D (6 bases). CDR1 and CDR2 from the germline V gene are MNHNS and SASEGT. Trimming left V 0 bases short and J 3 bases short, with 13 bases between. The CDR3 extends over 16 amino acids. Written as DNA, the CDR3 is TGTGCCAGCAGTGAAGCGCGTCAGGGGTGGACAGATACGCAGTATTTT. This gives the protein CASSEARQGWTDTQYF.

The sample holds many counts of this clonotype. The chain recombines TRBV12-3 or TRBV12-4 with TRBJ1-6, with 9 nucleotides matching TRBD1. Trimming took 6 bases from V and 5 from J; bases not matched to a gene: 5. The CDR3 is 15 amino acids. The CDR3 sequence is CASSLRTGDNSPLHF. The CDR3 DNA reads as TGTGCCAGCAGCCTCCGGACAGGGGATAATTCACCCCTCCACTTT.

In this sample, this clonotype turned up a few times. V and J are TRBV11-2 and TRBJ2-5, with TRBD2 identical over 10 bases. The CDR3 runs 16 residues. The germline gives CDR1 SGHAT, CDR2 FQNNGV. Trimming removed 3 bases from V and 5 bases from J; junction bases left unmatched: 9. The CDR3 DNA follows: TGTGCCAGCAGCTTTGGGAGCGGGGGGGCTCGGGAGACCCAGTACTTC. Amino acid sequence: CASSFGSGGARETQYF. Full variable domain (outside the CDR3, taken from reference TRBV11-2 and TRBJ2-5): EAGVAQSPRYKIIEKRQSVAFWCNPISGHATLYWYQQILGQGPKLLIQFQNNGVVDDSQLPKDRFSAERLKGVDSTLKIQPAKLEDSAVYLCASSFGSGGARETQYFGPGTRLLVL.

This clonotype was observed a handful of times. The chain recombines TRBV7-2 with TRBJ2-2; possibly TRBD2 for D (5 bases). Germline V gives CDR1 SGHTA, CDR2 FQGNSA. The V and J ends lost 5 bases and 1 base respectively, with 11 bases between them. The length of the CDR3 is 15 residues. This CDR3 reads CASSISVGNTGELFF. DNA of the CDR3: TGTGCCAGCAGCATTAGCGTGGGGAACACCGGGGAGCTGTTTTTT.

This clonotype was seen only a few times. This chain connects TRBV20-1 to TRBJ2-5; TRBD1 matches 7 bases. Germline CDR1 and CDR2: DFQATT and SNEGSKA (reference sequence). The CDR3 spans 14 residues. The CDR3 is CGAIDGTAKQTQYF. CDR3 coding DNA: TGCGGGGCAATCGATGGGACAGCCAAGCAGACCCAGTACTTC.

This chain connects TRBV5-1 to TRBJ1-4; D perhaps matches TRBD1 (6 bases). Germline-derived CDR1 and CDR2 are SGHRS and YFSETQ. This CDR3 region has 15 residues. Trimming left V 0 bases short and J 1 base short, with 7 bases between. CDR3 residues: CASSLVTGTNEKLFF. In DNA form, the CDR3 reads TGCGCCAGCAGCTTGGTGACAGGAACTAATGAAAAACTGTTTTTT.

This clonotype was seen a few times. The chain employs TRBV18 and TRBJ2-1; 8 nucleotides match TRBD1. The length of the CDR3 is 16 residues. Unmatched junction bases numbered 1, after V lost 0 bases and J lost 0 bases. The germline V gene has CDR1 KGHSH and CDR2 LQKENI. Written as DNA, the CDR3 is TGTGCCAGCTCACCACCGGGGACAGGCTCCTACAATGAGCAGTTCTTC. As protein: CASSPPGTGSYNEQFF.

This clonotype turned up a few times. V gene TRBV19 combines with J gene TRBJ1-1, with D unclear. Germline V CDR1 and CDR2: LNHDA, SQIVND (reference sequence). V lost 8 bases to trimming and J lost 10 bases, with 14 bases between them. CDR3 length: 11 residues. The CDR3, as DNA: TGTGCCAGTGAGGCCTTCGGCTCAGCTTTCTTT. It codes for CASEAFGSAFF.